The T cell receptor (beta chain) described here comes from a study of post-analysis software for immune sequencing data. As for the study in general: Recorded subtypes: relapsing-remitting, secondary progressive, progressive-relapsing; some patients unannotated.

Study-level results: For normalized Chao1 diversity, multiple sclerosis patients scored significantly lower than controls did. Strong co-clustering by F measure was seen for same-batch samples.

This clonotype appeared a few times. Antigen unknown. Sequencing libraries made from TCR beta cDNA carried unique molecular identifiers. TCRdb recomputed calls from the PCR reads with MiXCR, one row per CDR3 protein. This sample carries some 890,000 distinct CDR3 sequences, 53% of them seen once, and the ten largest clones take approximately 4.3%. The TCR originated in a girl aged 5-17 years with multiple sclerosis. The sequencing input was blood.

CDR3 amino acids: CASSQGSRTSTDTQYF. The CDR3 nucleotides read TGCGCCAGCAGCCAAGGCTCGCGGACCAGCACAGATACGCAGTATTTT. This rearrangement joins TRBV4-1 to TRBJ2-3; no firm D call. Germline-derived CDR1 and CDR2 are MGHRA and YSYEKL. V gave up 1 base and J gave up 0 bases, with 11 bases separating them. The CDR3 has 16 residues.